This T cell receptor (beta chain) came from a study of T cell responses to AZD1222 COVID-19 vaccine. Losses at the gene ends were 9 bases for V and 4 bases for J; bases not matched to a gene: 8. This CDR3 is 14 amino acids long. CDR1 and CDR2 (germline): MNHEY, SVGAGI. Clones were sequenced by immunoSEQ multiplex PCR, and TCRdb holds only the in-frame ones, with some missing. The sample shows tens of thousands of clones, around 80% of them seen only once. This clonotype was sampled from an adult in good health. This chain connects TRBV6-5 to TRBJ1-4; 7 nucleotides align to TRBD1. The sample was peripheral blood, taken on day 0 of AZD1222 vaccination. CDR3 nucleotide sequence: TGTGCCAGTGCTACCGGGACAGTTAATGAAAAACTGTTTTTT. Amino acids: CASATGTVNEKLFF.